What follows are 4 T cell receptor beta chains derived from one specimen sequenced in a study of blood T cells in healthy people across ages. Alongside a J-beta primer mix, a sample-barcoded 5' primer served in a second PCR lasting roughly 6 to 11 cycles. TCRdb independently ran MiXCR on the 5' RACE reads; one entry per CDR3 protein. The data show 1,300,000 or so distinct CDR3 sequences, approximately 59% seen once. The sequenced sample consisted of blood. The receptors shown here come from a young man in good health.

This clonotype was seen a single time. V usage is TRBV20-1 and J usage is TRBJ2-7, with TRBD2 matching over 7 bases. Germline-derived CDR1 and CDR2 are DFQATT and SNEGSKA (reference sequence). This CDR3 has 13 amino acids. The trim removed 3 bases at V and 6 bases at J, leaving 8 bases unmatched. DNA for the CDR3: TGCAGTGCTAGTTCGGGGGGAGTCCTCGAGCAGTACTTC. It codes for CSASSGGVLEQYF.

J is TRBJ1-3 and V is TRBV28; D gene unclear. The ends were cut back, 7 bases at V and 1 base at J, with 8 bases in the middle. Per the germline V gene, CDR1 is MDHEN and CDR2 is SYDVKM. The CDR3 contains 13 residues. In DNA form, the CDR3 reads TGTGCCAGCACCTTGCATTCTGGAAACACCATATATTTT. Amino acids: CASTLHSGNTIYF.

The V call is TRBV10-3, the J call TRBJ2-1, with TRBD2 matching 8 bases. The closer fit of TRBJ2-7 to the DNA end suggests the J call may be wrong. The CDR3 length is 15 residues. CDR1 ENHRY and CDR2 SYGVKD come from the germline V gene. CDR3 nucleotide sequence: TGTGCCATCAGACCGGGGGGGAGCTCCTACAATGAGCAGTACTTC. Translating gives CAIRPGGSSYNEQYF.

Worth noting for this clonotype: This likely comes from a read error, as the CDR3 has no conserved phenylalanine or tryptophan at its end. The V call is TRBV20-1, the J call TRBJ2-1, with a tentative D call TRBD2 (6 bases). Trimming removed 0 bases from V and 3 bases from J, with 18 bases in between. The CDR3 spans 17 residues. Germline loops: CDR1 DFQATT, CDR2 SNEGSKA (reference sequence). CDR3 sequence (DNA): TGCAGTGCTAGAGAGCGCGGGGCGGAGCGGTACTACAATGAGCAGTTCTTA. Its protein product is CSARERGAERYYNEQFL.